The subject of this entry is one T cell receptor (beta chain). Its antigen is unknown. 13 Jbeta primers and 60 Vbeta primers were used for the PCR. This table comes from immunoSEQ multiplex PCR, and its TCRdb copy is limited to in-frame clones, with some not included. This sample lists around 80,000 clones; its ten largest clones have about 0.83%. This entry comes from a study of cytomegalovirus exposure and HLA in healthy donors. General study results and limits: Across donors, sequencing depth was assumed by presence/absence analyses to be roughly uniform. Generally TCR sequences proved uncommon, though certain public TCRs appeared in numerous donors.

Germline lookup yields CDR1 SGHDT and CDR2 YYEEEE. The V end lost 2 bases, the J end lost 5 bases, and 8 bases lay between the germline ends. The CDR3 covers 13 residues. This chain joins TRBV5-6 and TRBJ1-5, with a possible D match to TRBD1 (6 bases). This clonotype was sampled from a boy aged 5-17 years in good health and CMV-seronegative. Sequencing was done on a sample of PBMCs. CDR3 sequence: CASSLQGDQPQHF. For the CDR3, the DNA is TGTGCCAGCAGCTTACAGGGCGATCAGCCCCAGCATTTT.